This entry features one T cell receptor (beta chain) sequence. The entry originates in a study of T cell changes during pregnancy in multiple sclerosis. Sequencing used immunoSEQ multiplex PCR; TCRdb keeps in-frame clones, though not all of them. The sample holds tens of thousands of clones, 91% seen once. V lost 5 bases and J lost 5; bases outside the gene matches: 10. From germline, CDR1 is SGHTA and CDR2 FQGNSA. The CDR3 spans 15 residues. The V gene is TRBV7-2, the J gene TRBJ2-5, with 8 bases aligning to TRBD1. This sequence originates from a female donor in good health, enrolled as a control in a pregnancy study. The sample was peripheral blood, taken after pregnancy. The CDR3 DNA reads TGTGCCAGCAGCGATACACCCGGACAGGGCGAGACCCAGTACTTC. This encodes CASSDTPGQGETQYF.